A single sample is the source of the 10 T cell receptor beta chains below, sequenced in a study of CD8 T cells in Susac syndrome. RNA in amounts of roughly 0.5 to 1 ug was reverse transcribed with random hexamers. MiXCR, run by TCRdb on the immunoSEQ multiplex PCR reads, gives a single entry per CDR3 protein. The sample shows approximately 160,000 distinct CDR3 sequences, approximately 95% of them seen only once. Sequenced material: CD4+ T cells from PBMCs. The receptors here all came from a human donor with multiple sclerosis.

V gene TRBV7-9 combines with J gene TRBJ1-2, with TRBD1 as a possible D gene (6 bases). The germline V gene encodes CDR1 SEHNR and CDR2 FQNEAQ (reference sequence). Deletions cut 4 bases from V and 6 bases from J, with 15 bases between. CDR3 length equals 14 residues. The CDR3 nucleotides read TGTGCCAGCAGCTCAAGACCGGGACACGATGGCTACACCTTC. It specifies CASSSRPGHDGYTF.

This chain uses TRBV5-1 with TRBJ2-3; the D gene is possibly TRBD1 (6 bases). The CDR3 extends over 15 amino acids. The germline gives CDR1 SGHRS, CDR2 YFSETQ. Trimming took off 2 bases at V and 3 bases at J, with 13 bases between the two ends. CDR3: CASSLTGRGTDTQYF. Here the CDR3 DNA reads TGCGCCAGCAGCTTAACAGGGAGAGGGACAGATACGCAGTATTTT.

The V gene is TRBV29-1, the J gene TRBJ2-2; 10 nucleotides agree with TRBD2. V was clipped by 8 bases and J by 5 bases; unmatched bases: 14. The CDR3 runs 16 residues. Germline assignment: CDR1 SQVTM and CDR2 ANQGSEA. The CDR3 bases are TGCAGCATTCGGGCCGGTCTAGCGGGAGAGACCGGGGAGCTGTTTTTT. Encoded protein: CSIRAGLAGETGELFF.

The V and J genes are TRBV27 and TRBJ1-5; D ambiguous. The V end was cut by 1 base, the J end by 1 base, with 8 bases between. Germline values: CDR1 MNHEY, CDR2 SMNVEV (reference sequence). The CDR3 is 15 residues long. CDR3 protein: CASSLLGTSNQPQHF. In nucleotides, the CDR3 is TGTGCCAGCAGTTTATTGGGCACAAGCAATCAGCCCCAGCATTTT.

The genes are TRBV2 and TRBJ1-1, with TRBD1 identical over 7 bases. The V gene end was trimmed by 5 bases and the J gene end by 10 bases; junction bases not matched to a gene: 4. From germline, CDR1 is SNHLY and CDR2 FYNNEI. CDR3 length: 11 residues. CDR3 sequence reads: CASSQGQTAFF. CDR3 nucleotides: TGTGCCAGCAGTCAGGGACAGACAGCTTTCTTT.

The chain couples TRBV27 to TRBJ2-1; 8 bases line up with TRBD2. The CDR3 loop spans 14 amino acids. Germline-derived CDR1 and CDR2 are MNHEY and SMNVEV (reference sequence). V lost 10 bases to trimming and J lost 2 bases; unmatched junction nucleotides: 7. In DNA form, the CDR3 reads TGTGCCACCCTTAGCGGGACCACCTACAATGAGCAGTTCTTC. Translating gives CATLSGTTYNEQFF.

This chain links TRBV7-8 with TRBJ2-1, with 12 bases fitting TRBD2. Germline loops: CDR1 SGHVS, CDR2 FQNEAQ. V was pared by 6 bases and J by 8 bases, with 5 bases of the junction left unmatched. CDR3 length equals 14 residues. DNA of the CDR3: TGTGCCAGCAGTCCCCGGACTAGCGGGGATGAGCAGTTCTTC. This sequence encodes CASSPRTSGDEQFF. The full variable domain, its missing parts supplied by reference TRBV7-8 and TRBJ2-1, is GAGVSQSPRYKVAKRGQDVALRCDPISGHVSLFWYQQALGQGPEFLTYFQNEAQLDKSGLPSDRFFAERPEGSVSTLKIQRTQQEDSAVYLCASSPRTSGDEQFFGPGTRLTVL.

The gene calls are TRBV7-3 and TRBJ2-2; D might be TRBD2 (7 bases). CDR3 length: 14 amino acids. V was cut by 4 bases and J by 6 bases, with 12 bases left in between. The germline gives CDR1 SGHTA, CDR2 FQGTGA. Written as DNA, the CDR3 is TGTGCCAGCAGCTCCCAGGGGAGGGCCGGGGAGCTGTTTTTT. This encodes CASSSQGRAGELFF.

The rearrangement uses TRBV30 and TRBJ1-2, with unresolved D. V lost 3 bases and J 4 bases, leaving 12 bases between the germline ends. The CDR3 extends over 13 amino acids. The germline V gene has CDR1 GTSNPN and CDR2 SVGIG (reference sequence). The CDR3: CAWRGPRSYGYTF. In DNA, the CDR3 is TGTGCCTGGAGAGGGCCACGGAGCTATGGCTACACCTTC.

The chain has TRBV9 and TRBJ2-1, with D perhaps being TRBD1 or TRBD2 (7 bases each). This CDR3 region has 18 residues. The germline CDR1 and CDR2 sequences are SGDLS and YYNGEE. V lost 0 bases and J 4 bases, leaving 20 bases between the germline ends. DNA of the CDR3: TGTGCCAGCAGCGTAGCGACCGGGGGGCCGGGACAGTACAATGAGCAGTTCTTC. Amino acid sequence: CASSVATGGPGQYNEQFF.